One sample yielded the 25 T cell receptor beta chains listed below, sequenced in a study of blood T cell repertoires in COVID-19. The assay was immunoSEQ multiplex PCR, and TCRdb's table has in-frame clones only and misses some. The data show approximately 35,000 clones, more than 85% seen once. What was sequenced was peripheral blood. These receptors came from a human donor in a cohort sampled during active COVID-19.

In DNA, the CDR3 is TGTGCCAGCAGCCGGCGGGGGCCCCCCTACGAGCAGTACTTC. As protein: CASSRRGPPYEQYF. The V gene is TRBV14, the J gene TRBJ2-7; TRBD2 is a possible D gene (7 bases). Deletions cut 4 bases from V and 2 bases from J, with 12 bases between. The length of the CDR3 is 14 residues. The germline gives CDR1 SGHDN, CDR2 FVKESK. Looking up the rest from reference TRBV14 and TRBJ2-7 gives the full variable domain: EAGVTQFPSHSVIEKGQTVTLRCDPISGHDNLYWYRRVMGKEIKFLLHFVKESKQDESGMPNNRFLAERTGGTYSTLKVQPAELEDSGVYFCASSRRGPPYEQYFGPGTRLTVT.

The chain carries TRBV30 and TRBJ2-7, with D tentatively TRBD1 (5 bases). V was clipped by 0 bases and J by 4 bases, with 7 bases between them. The CDR3 is made up of 12 amino acids. CDR1 and CDR2 (germline): GTSNPN, SVGIG (reference sequence). The CDR3 region is CAWSVGVYEQYF. The CDR3 DNA sequence: TGTGCCTGGAGTGTAGGGGTTTACGAGCAGTACTTC.

The chain joins TRBV27 to TRBJ1-2, with D possibly matching TRBD1 (5 bases). This CDR3 comprises 14 residues. Germline V gene sequence: CDR1 MNHEY, CDR2 SMNVEV (reference sequence). Deletions cut 6 bases from V and 4 bases from J, with 15 bases between. CDR3 loop: CASSPRGRTYGYTF. Written as DNA, the CDR3 is TGTGCCAGCAGCCCAAGGGGCCGCACCTATGGCTACACCTTC.

The chain employs TRBV12-5 and TRBJ1-2; perhaps TRBD1 as D (5 bases). The CDR3 runs to 14 residues. V shed 2 bases and J shed 6 bases, with 13 bases lying between them. In germline, CDR1 is LGHNT, CDR2 FRNRAP. The CDR3 sequence: CASGLPQGSDGYTF. CDR3 DNA: TGTGCTAGTGGTTTGCCCCAGGGAAGCGATGGCTACACCTTC. The full variable domain, rest sourced from reference TRBV12-5 and TRBJ1-2, is DARVTQTPRHKVTEMGQEVTMRCQPILGHNTVFWYRQTMMQGLELLAYFRNRAPLDDSGMPKDRFSAEMPDATLATLKIQPSEPRDSAVYFCASGLPQGSDGYTFGSGTRLTVV.

This clone was counted once. The V call is TRBV18, the J call TRBJ1-3, with D possibly matching TRBD1 (5 bases). This CDR3 is 16 amino acids long. V was shortened by 5 bases and J by 0 bases, with 14 bases between the two germline ends. Germline V gene data show CDR1 as KGHSH and CDR2 as LQKENI. The CDR3, as DNA: TGTGCCAGCTCATCGGCGGGACCAACCTCTGGAAACACCATATATTTT. Its translation is CASSSAGPTSGNTIYF.

As for this clone: The DNA is left out, because the CDR3 cannot be placed on it with certainty; the CDR3 is given as TCRdb lists it. The chain combines TRBV5-4 with TRBJ2-1; TRBD2, the D gene given by the table, was not confirmed from the DNA. The germline gives CDR1 SGHNT, CDR2 YYREEE (reference sequence). The CDR3 sequence runs 12 residues, both termini included. This CDR3 is CASSFASGSPFF.

This clone was seen a few times. The genes are TRBV2 and TRBJ1-2; D is ambiguous. Trimming left V 6 bases short and J 4 bases short, with 9 bases between. The CDR3 contains 12 residues. Germline CDR1 SNHLY, CDR2 FYNNEI. CDR3 nucleotide sequence: TGTGCCAGCAGCAAGCCCACCTATGGCTACACCTTC. Its translation: CASSKPTYGYTF. Variable domain in full (rest from reference TRBV2 and TRBJ1-2): EPEVTQTPSHQVTQMGQEVILRCVPISNHLYFYWYRQILGQKVEFLVSFYNNEISEKSEIFDDQFSVERPDGSNFTLKIRSTKLEDSAMYFCASSKPTYGYTFGSGTRLTVV.

The genes are TRBV20-1 and TRBJ1-1; D is unresolved. V lost 3 bases, J lost 5 bases, and 7 bases lay in between. The CDR3 has 11 amino acids. Germline loops: CDR1 DFQATT, CDR2 SNEGSKA (reference sequence). CDR3 protein: CSASSETEAFF. CDR3 sequence (DNA): TGCAGTGCTAGTAGCGAGACTGAAGCTTTCTTT.

This chain joins TRBV27 and TRBJ2-1, with 8 bases identical to TRBD2. The V gene end was trimmed by 7 bases and the J gene end by 6 bases; junction bases not matched to a gene: 11. CDR3 length equals 15 residues. The germline gives CDR1 MNHEY, CDR2 SMNVEV (reference sequence). The CDR3 sequence is CASTQSPAGVNEQFF. CDR3 sequence (DNA): TGTGCCAGCACCCAAAGCCCAGCGGGAGTCAATGAGCAGTTCTTC.

The chain recombines TRBV7-2 with TRBJ1-1, with unresolved D. Trimming removed 3 bases at V and 8 bases at J, with 7 bases between. Per the germline V gene, CDR1 is SGHTA and CDR2 is FQGNSA. The length of the CDR3 is 11 residues. DNA for the CDR3: TGTGCCAGCAGCTTTGGTAGCGAAGCTTTCTTT. Its translation: CASSFGSEAFF.

The V gene is TRBV7-3, the J gene TRBJ2-2; perhaps TRBD1 as D (6 bases). Trimming shortened V by 4 bases and J by 1 base, and 13 bases separated the two germline ends. This CDR3 comprises 16 residues. The germline CDR1 and CDR2 sequences are SGHTA and FQGTGA. Written as DNA, the CDR3 is TGTGCCAGCAGCTACCGGGACACGGGGAACACCGGGGAGCTGTTTTTT. This gives the protein CASSYRDTGNTGELFF. Full variable domain (outside the CDR3, taken from reference TRBV7-3 and TRBJ2-2): GAGVSQTPSNKVTEKGKYVELRCDPISGHTALYWYRQSLGQGPEFLIYFQGTGAADDSGLPNDRFFAVRPEGSVSTLKIQRTERGDSAVYLCASSYRDTGNTGELFFGEGSRLTVL.

This rearrangement joins TRBV9 to TRBJ2-3, with TRBD2 matching 13 bases. The CDR3 sequence is 16 residues long. V lost 5 bases to trimming and J lost 4 bases; unmatched junction nucleotides: 7. CDR1 is SGDLS and CDR2 is YYNGEE in the germline V gene. The CDR3 loop is CASSRTSGRGPDTQYF. For the CDR3, the DNA is TGTGCCAGCAGTCGGACTAGCGGGAGAGGTCCAGATACGCAGTATTTT.

This chain joins TRBV14 and TRBJ2-5, with 7 bases identical to TRBD1. Germline trimming cut 4 bases from V and 4 bases from J; bases unmatched to any gene: 9. The CDR3 runs to 15 residues. Per the germline V gene, CDR1 is SGHDN and CDR2 is FVKESK. Here the CDR3 reads CASSPWRQGVETQYF. The CDR3 nucleotides read TGTGCCAGCAGCCCTTGGAGGCAGGGGGTAGAGACCCAGTACTTC. Together with reference TRBV14 and TRBJ2-5, the CDR3 gives the full variable domain: EAGVTQFPSHSVIEKGQTVTLRCDPISGHDNLYWYRRVMGKEIKFLLHFVKESKQDESGMPNNRFLAERTGGTYSTLKVQPAELEDSGVYFCASSPWRQGVETQYFGPGTRLLVL.

V gene TRBV6-5 combines with J gene TRBJ1-4; 7 bases map to TRBD1. The trim removed 6 bases at V and 5 bases at J, leaving 9 bases unmatched. CDR1 MNHEY and CDR2 SVGAGI come from the germline V gene. This CDR3 comprises 15 residues. The CDR3 spells CASRGTARGNEKLFF. CDR3 nucleotides: TGTGCCAGCAGGGGGACAGCCAGGGGCAATGAAAAACTGTTTTTT.

The chain is built from TRBV12-3 or TRBV12-4 and TRBJ2-3; TRBD2 agrees at 7 bases. CDR3 length equals 13 residues. V lost 6 bases and J lost 10; bases outside the gene matches: 10. CDR3: CASSFRVSGAQYF. In DNA, the CDR3 is TGTGCCAGCAGCTTTCGGGTGAGCGGGGCGCAGTATTTT.

This chain connects TRBV7-2 to TRBJ2-7; 11 nucleotides align to TRBD2. CDR3 size: 15 residues. With V trimmed by 4 bases and J by 4 bases, 6 bases remained unmatched. Germline V gene data show CDR1 as SGHTA and CDR2 as FQGNSA. The CDR3 protein is CASSYQTSGIYEQYF. CDR3 DNA: TGTGCCAGCAGCTACCAGACTAGCGGGATTTACGAGCAGTACTTC.

The rearrangement links TRBV12-5 to TRBJ2-7; tentatively, D is TRBD1 (7 bases). This CDR3 comprises 12 residues. Trimming shortened V by 7 bases and J by 3 bases, and 10 bases separated the two germline ends. Germline V gene data show CDR1 as LGHNT and CDR2 as FRNRAP. The chain's CDR3 is CASARGDYEQYF. The CDR3 DNA sequence: TGTGCTAGTGCCAGGGGGGACTACGAGCAGTACTTC.

The chain employs TRBV11-2 and TRBJ2-2; no definite D call. Trimming removed 5 bases from V and 2 bases from J, with 18 bases in between. CDR3 size: 17 residues. Germline V gives CDR1 SGHAT, CDR2 FQNNGV. The CDR3: CASSPHRVLLNTGELFF. The CDR3 DNA is TGTGCCAGCAGCCCACACCGAGTACTATTAAACACCGGGGAGCTGTTTTTT.

The V gene is TRBV28, the J gene TRBJ1-1; the D gene is possibly TRBD1 (5 bases). Germline CDR1 reads MDHEN; CDR2 reads SYDVKM. Trimming took 2 bases from V and 4 from J, leaving 14 bases between them. The CDR3 loop spans 15 amino acids. CDR3 in amino acids: CASSLKWGGGTEAFF. For the CDR3, the DNA is TGTGCCAGCAGTTTAAAGTGGGGCGGGGGCACTGAAGCTTTCTTT. Full variable domain (rest looked up from reference TRBV28 and TRBJ1-1): DVKVTQSSRYLVKRTGEKVFLECVQDMDHENMFWYRQDPGLGLRLIYFSYDVKMKEKGDIPEGYSVSREKKERFSLILESASTNQTSMYLCASSLKWGGGTEAFFGQGTRLTVV.

This clone was counted a single time. The rearrangement joins TRBV20-1 to TRBJ1-1, with no clear D. V lost 3 bases to trimming and J lost 4 bases, with 12 bases between them. The CDR3 has 13 residues. The germline V gene encodes CDR1 DFQATT and CDR2 SNEGSKA (reference sequence). The CDR3 coding sequence is TGCAGTGCTAGTTCACATCGGGGCACTGAAGCTTTCTTT. It translates to CSASSHRGTEAFF.

The CDR3 here is CASSLRGDTQYF. CDR3 sequence (DNA): TGTGCCAGCAGTTTACGAGGAGATACGCAGTATTTT. The chain carries TRBV28 and TRBJ2-3, with D unclear. Germline CDR1 reads MDHEN; CDR2 reads SYDVKM. The V gene lost 2 bases and the J gene lost 5 bases, with 5 bases spanning the gap. This CDR3 is 12 amino acids long.

This chain joins TRBV27 and TRBJ2-3; 7 bases are shared with TRBD1. This CDR3 is 15 amino acids long. V was clipped by 5 bases and J by 0 bases; unmatched bases: 5. Per germline, CDR1 MNHEY and CDR2 SMNVEV (reference sequence). The DNA for the CDR3 is TGTGCCAGCAGTCCCGGGACAGCTAGCACAGATACGCAGTATTTT. Residues: CASSPGTASTDTQYF.

The V call is TRBV11-1, the J call TRBJ2-3; D call uncertain. The CDR3 is made up of 16 amino acids. V lost 3 bases, J lost 2 bases, and 15 bases lay in between. The germline gives CDR1 SGHAT, CDR2 FQDESV (reference sequence). CDR3 nucleotide sequence: TGTGCCAGCAGCTTTCTTCCGACAAGTCCCACAGATACGCAGTATTTT. It is translated as CASSFLPTSPTDTQYF.

The chain is built from TRBV19 and TRBJ1-2, with D hard to call. V shed 8 bases and J shed 0 bases, with 10 bases lying between them. The CDR3 spans 13 residues. Germline CDR1 reads LNHDA; CDR2 reads SQIVND (reference sequence). The CDR3 nucleotides are TGTGCCAGTTCCTTTGTGTCTAACTATGGCTACACCTTC. Translation gives CASSFVSNYGYTF.

The chain couples TRBV9 to TRBJ2-7, with D perhaps TRBD2 (6 bases). The CDR3 runs 15 residues. Germline CDR1 is SGDLS and CDR2 is YYNGEE. With 4 bases removed from V and 4 bases from J, the gap between germline ends came to 18 bases. The CDR3 nucleotides read TGTGCCAGCAGCCTAGGGGCTAGCGACACATACGAGCAGTACTTC. It encodes CASSLGASDTYEQYF.